Following are 25 T cell receptor beta chains from one sample sequenced in a study of Ad26.COV2.S vaccination and SARS-CoV-2 variants. Produced via immunoSEQ multiplex PCR; TCRdb's table is partial and in-frame only. The data show about 440,000 clones, roughly 87% seen once. Noted treatment: roughly 18 received Ad26.COV2.S at low or high dose, single or two shots; about 5 received placebo; per-sample allocation not given. The samples date from day 63 after the first vaccine or placebo injection. The sequencing used peripheral blood, collected in a trial of Ad26.COV2.S vaccine versus placebo. These receptors all come from a person between 18 and 65 years old who received the Ad26.COV2.S COVID-19 vaccine or a placebo.

The genes are TRBV20-1 and TRBJ2-1; the D is unclear. Deletions cut 4 bases from V and 7 bases from J, with 8 bases between. The CDR3 is made up of 11 amino acids. Germline V gene lookup returns CDR1 DFQATT and CDR2 SNEGSKA (reference sequence). In nucleotides, the CDR3 is TGCAGTGCTATTCTACTAAATGAGCAGTTCTTC. It specifies CSAILLNEQFF.

This clone has just a few counts. This chain joins TRBV9 and TRBJ2-2; D ambiguous. V was shortened by 0 bases and J by 4 bases, with 7 bases between the two germline ends. Germline V gives CDR1 SGDLS, CDR2 YYNGEE. The CDR3 runs to 14 residues. The DNA of the CDR3 is TGTGCCAGCAGCGTAGGGACCTTCACCGGGGAGCTGTTTTTT. It is translated as CASSVGTFTGELFF.

The chain employs TRBV9 and TRBJ2-2; possible D gene TRBD1, 6 bases. The CDR3 runs 16 residues. The V gene lost 0 bases and the J gene lost 4 bases, with 13 bases spanning the gap. Germline V gene sequence: CDR1 SGDLS, CDR2 YYNGEE. Written as DNA, the CDR3 is TGTGCCAGCAGCGTAGCTACAGGGATGGGCACCGGGGAGCTGTTTTTT. Translating gives CASSVATGMGTGELFF.

This chain links TRBV11-2 with TRBJ2-7, with a tentative D call TRBD1 (5 bases). The germline V and J ends were trimmed by 4 bases and 3 bases, with 7 bases remaining between them. Germline lookup yields CDR1 SGHAT and CDR2 FQNNGV. The CDR3 extends over 12 amino acids. The CDR3 nucleotides read TGTGCCAGCAGCTCGACAGTCTACGAGCAGTACTTC. Protein: CASSSTVYEQYF.

CDR3 sequence: CASRADRAPNQPQHF. In DNA form, the CDR3 reads TGTGCCAGTAGGGCTGACAGGGCCCCCAATCAGCCCCAGCATTTT. This chain uses TRBV19 with TRBJ1-5; TRBD1 matches 7 bases. V gave up 6 bases and J gave up 3 bases; unmatched junction bases: 8. The germline V gene has CDR1 LNHDA and CDR2 SQIVND (reference sequence). The length of the CDR3 is 15 residues.

A few counts support this clone. The chain uses TRBV13 and TRBJ2-2, with 16 bases aligning to TRBD2. The J segment lost 3 bases and the V segment lost 5 bases, leaving 6 bases of the junction unmatched. Germline V gene data show CDR1 as PRHDT and CDR2 as FYEKMQ (reference sequence). This CDR3 has 18 residues. The CDR3 loop is CASSQPGLAGGYTGELFF. Here the CDR3 DNA reads TGTGCCAGCAGCCAGCCGGGACTAGCGGGAGGGTACACCGGGGAGCTGTTTTTT.

CDR3 sequence (DNA): TGTGCCAGTAGTCCCCGGGCTGTGAACACTGAAGCTTTCTTT. Protein: CASSPRAVNTEAFF. The V gene is TRBV19, the J gene TRBJ1-1; D ambiguous. The CDR3 consists of 14 residues. V was shortened by 5 bases and J by 0 bases, with 10 bases between the two germline ends. Germline loops: CDR1 LNHDA, CDR2 SQIVND (reference sequence).

The chain links TRBV6-2 or TRBV6-3 to TRBJ1-5; D gene unclear. V was pared by 6 bases and J by 6 bases, with 12 bases between. Germline values: CDR1 MNHEY, CDR2 SVGEGT. There are 13 residues in the CDR3. CDR3 in amino acids: CASSLSPGQPQHF. Here the CDR3 DNA reads TGTGCCAGCAGCCTTTCCCCTGGTCAGCCCCAGCATTTT.

V and J are TRBV29-1 and TRBJ2-5; D remains ambiguous. The CDR3 is 12 residues long. V lost 6 bases, J lost 2 bases, and 10 bases lay in between. Germline V gives CDR1 SQVTM, CDR2 ANQGSEA. CDR3 sequence (DNA): TGCAGCGTAAAATCCGGACAAGAGACCCAGTACTTC. It codes for CSVKSGQETQYF.

This clone was detected only a few times. The CDR3 reads CASSSGPRGEKLFF. In nucleotides, the CDR3 is TGTGCCAGCAGTTCCGGGCCCAGGGGTGAAAAACTGTTTTTT. The chain is built from TRBV28 and TRBJ1-4; possible D gene TRBD1, 6 bases. Germline V gene sequence: CDR1 MDHEN, CDR2 SYDVKM. The CDR3 loop spans 14 amino acids. The V gene lost 4 bases and the J gene lost 7 bases, with 13 bases spanning the gap.

The chain combines TRBV29-1 with TRBJ2-3, with unresolved D. From germline, CDR1 is SQVTM and CDR2 ANQGSEA. The length of the CDR3 is 15 residues. Trimming stripped 3 bases from V and 0 bases from J, with 13 bases between. The CDR3 sequence: CSVEVKAYSTDTQYF. The CDR3 region has the DNA TGCAGCGTTGAGGTAAAGGCTTATAGCACAGATACGCAGTATTTT.

The J gene is TRBJ2-2, the V gene TRBV5-1; D perhaps matches TRBD1 (6 bases). V was shortened by 7 bases and J by 6 bases, with 19 bases between the two germline ends. The CDR3 is 15 residues long. Germline CDR1 reads SGHRS; CDR2 reads YFSETQ. The CDR3 loop is CASGSSGVQAGELFF. CDR3 coding DNA: TGCGCCAGCGGGAGTTCAGGGGTTCAAGCCGGGGAGCTGTTTTTT.

This clone was detected a few times. J is TRBJ1-6 and V is TRBV15; unclear D gene. The V gene's germline CDR1 is LNHNV and CDR2 YYDKDF (reference sequence). The CDR3 runs 17 residues. V was cut by 1 base and J by 1 base, with 11 bases left in between. This CDR3 is CATSRVIGSSYNSPLHF. The CDR3 bases are TGTGCCACCAGCAGAGTAATAGGGTCGTCCTATAATTCACCCCTCCACTTT.

This clone was seen just once. V usage is TRBV20-1 and J usage is TRBJ2-3; D unresolved. The CDR3 has 12 amino acids. Germline V CDR1 and CDR2: DFQATT, SNEGSKA (reference sequence). The V gene lost 4 bases and the J gene lost 4 bases, with 9 bases spanning the gap. CDR3 loop: CSANDHADTQYF. The CDR3 DNA reads as TGCAGTGCTAATGACCACGCAGATACGCAGTATTTT.

The chain carries TRBV4-3 and TRBJ1-4; no definite D call. The CDR3 totals 13 residues. Germline V gives CDR1 LGHNA, CDR2 YSLEER. V shed 1 base and J shed 8 bases, with 8 bases lying between them. CDR3 region: CASSQAGREKLFF. The CDR3 region has the DNA TGCGCCAGCAGCCAAGCCGGGAGGGAAAAACTGTTTTTT.

This clone has only one observation. The gene calls are TRBV2 and TRBJ2-5, with 14 positions matching TRBD2. The J segment lost 3 bases and the V segment lost 6 bases, leaving 0 bases of the junction unmatched. CDR1 SNHLY and CDR2 FYNNEI come from the germline V gene. The CDR3 runs 14 residues. The CDR3 protein is CASRGLAGEETQYF. The CDR3 DNA sequence: TGTGCCAGCAGGGGACTAGCGGGGGAAGAGACCCAGTACTTC. The variable domain in full, with the rest retrieved from reference TRBV2 and TRBJ2-5, is EPEVTQTPSHQVTQMGQEVILRCVPISNHLYFYWYRQILGQKVEFLVSFYNNEISEKSEIFDDQFSVERPDGSNFTLKIRSTKLEDSAMYFCASRGLAGEETQYFGPGTRLLVL.

This rearrangement joins TRBV7-2 to TRBJ1-5; D is undetermined. V lost 3 bases and J 4 bases, leaving 7 bases between the germline ends. Germline loops: CDR1 SGHTA, CDR2 FQGNSA. The CDR3 totals 13 residues. The chain's CDR3 is CASSFGGNQPQHF. CDR3 bases: TGTGCCAGCAGCTTTGGCGGAAATCAGCCCCAGCATTTT. The full variable domain, its missing parts supplied by reference TRBV7-2 and TRBJ1-5, is GAGVSQSPSNKVTEKGKDVELRCDPISGHTALYWYRQSLGQGLEFLIYFQGNSAPDKSGLPSDRFSAERTGGSVSTLTIQRTQQEDSAVYLCASSFGGNQPQHFGDGTRLSIL.

The chain joins TRBV5-1 to TRBJ2-1, with D perhaps TRBD2 (5 bases). Germline values: CDR1 SGHRS, CDR2 YFSETQ. Trimming cost V 4 bases and J 7 bases, with 9 bases left between them. The CDR3 covers 12 residues. The CDR3 DNA sequence: TGCGCCAGCAGCGACTACTGGAATGAGCAGTTCTTC. Its translation: CASSDYWNEQFF. Full variable domain (outside the CDR3, taken from reference TRBV5-1 and TRBJ2-1): KAGVTQTPRYLIKTRGQQVTLSCSPISGHRSVSWYQQTPGQGLQFLFEYFSETQRNKGNFPGRFSGRQFSNSRSEMNVSTLELGDSALYLCASSDYWNEQFFGPGTRLTVL.

As concerns this clone: At the DNA level, this CDR3 is encoded by other sequences in the same sample as well. This sequence joins TRBV5-4 and TRBJ2-3; D is ambiguous. Looked up from germline, CDR1 is SGHNT and CDR2 is YYREEE (reference sequence). Trimming cost V 4 bases and J 6 bases, with 9 bases left between them. The CDR3 contains 12 residues. Written as DNA, the CDR3 is TGTGCCAGCAGCGTATCGACGGATACGCAGTATTTT. Protein sequence: CASSVSTDTQYF. The full variable domain, rest sourced from reference TRBV5-4 and TRBJ2-3, is ETGVTQSPTHLIKTRGQQVTLRCSSQSGHNTVSWYQQALGQGPQFIFQYYREEENGRGNFPPRFSGLQFPNYSSELNVNALELDDSALYLCASSVSTDTQYFGPGTRLTVL.

The rearrangement uses TRBV29-1 and TRBJ2-1; 9 bases match TRBD2. In germline, CDR1 is SQVTM, CDR2 ANQGSEA. CDR3 length equals 17 residues. The trim removed 3 bases at V and 12 bases at J, leaving 21 bases unmatched. In nucleotides, the CDR3 is TGCAGCGTTGAGGGCGGGAGGGCCACCGAGCGAAGTTGGGGGCAGTTCTTC. Protein product: CSVEGGRATERSWGQFF.

The chain employs TRBV7-3 and TRBJ2-1; 9 positions match TRBD2. CDR3 size: 14 residues. The germline CDR1 and CDR2 sequences are SGHTA and FQGTGA. With V trimmed by 0 bases and J by 13 bases, 7 bases remained unmatched. CDR3 DNA: TGTGCCAGCAGCTTAACGTTGGCGGGAGGGCAACAGTTCTTC. This encodes CASSLTLAGGQQFF.

The genes are TRBV6-6 and TRBJ1-1; D is perhaps TRBD1 (6 bases). The germline gives CDR1 MNHNY, CDR2 SVGAGI (reference sequence). The CDR3 is 14 residues long. V was trimmed by 6 bases and J by 0 bases, leaving 11 bases between them. Here the CDR3 reads CASRGTPMNTEAFF. Here the CDR3 DNA reads TGTGCCAGCAGGGGGACACCCATGAACACTGAAGCTTTCTTT.

The chain employs TRBV5-1 and TRBJ2-1; 12 bases agree with TRBD2. CDR3 length equals 15 residues. J lost 5 bases, V lost 4 bases, and 4 bases had no gene match. CDR1 SGHRS and CDR2 YFSETQ come from the germline V gene. The CDR3 DNA is TGCGCCAGCAGCGCTAGCGGGAGGGCCCACAATGAGCAGTTCTTC. Its translation: CASSASGRAHNEQFF.

For this clone: The junction departs from germline at one end; a sequencing error may be responsible. The chain joins TRBV11-1 to TRBJ1-1, with 7 bases matching TRBD1. Germline V gene data show CDR1 as SGHAT and CDR2 as FQDESV (reference sequence). This CDR3 is built from 12 residues. The CDR3 reads CVSRGAGAEAFF. The CDR3, as DNA: TGTGTCAGCAGGGGGGCGGGAGCCGAAGCTTTCTTT. Drawing the rest from reference TRBV11-1 and TRBJ1-1, the complete variable domain is EAEVAQSPRYKITEKSQAVAFWCDPISGHATLYWYRQILGQGPELLVQFQDESVVDDSQLPKDRFSAERLKGVDSTLKIQPAELGDSAMYLCVSRGAGAEAFFGQGTRLTVV.

The chain couples TRBV30 to TRBJ2-7; unclear D gene. The CDR3 has 12 residues. Germline V gene sequence: CDR1 GTSNPN, CDR2 SVGIG (reference sequence). Deletions cut 0 bases from V and 5 bases from J, with 8 bases between. CDR3 region: CAWSVLLNEQYF. The CDR3 DNA reads as TGTGCCTGGAGTGTACTCTTAAACGAGCAGTACTTC.